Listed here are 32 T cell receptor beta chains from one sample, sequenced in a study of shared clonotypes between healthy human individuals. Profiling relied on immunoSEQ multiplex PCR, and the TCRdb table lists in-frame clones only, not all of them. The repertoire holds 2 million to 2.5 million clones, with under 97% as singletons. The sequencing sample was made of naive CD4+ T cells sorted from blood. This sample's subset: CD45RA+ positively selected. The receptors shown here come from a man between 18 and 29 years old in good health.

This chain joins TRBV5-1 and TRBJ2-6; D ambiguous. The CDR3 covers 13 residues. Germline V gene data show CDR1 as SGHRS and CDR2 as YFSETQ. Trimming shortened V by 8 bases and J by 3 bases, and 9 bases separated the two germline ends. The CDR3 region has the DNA TGCGCCAGTACAGTAGTTGGGGCCAACGTCCTGACTTTC. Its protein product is CASTVVGANVLTF.

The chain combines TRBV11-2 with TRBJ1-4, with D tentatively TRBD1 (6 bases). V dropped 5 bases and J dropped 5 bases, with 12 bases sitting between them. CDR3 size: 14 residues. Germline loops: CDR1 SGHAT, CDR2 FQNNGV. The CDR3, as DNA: TGTGCCAGCAGCGTGGGGGGGCCGAATGAAAAACTGTTTTTT. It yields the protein CASSVGGPNEKLFF.

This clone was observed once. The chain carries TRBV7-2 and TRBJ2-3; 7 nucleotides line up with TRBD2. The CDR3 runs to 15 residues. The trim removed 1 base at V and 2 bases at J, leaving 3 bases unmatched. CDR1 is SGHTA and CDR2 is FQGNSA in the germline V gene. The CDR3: CASSLDGRPTDTQYF. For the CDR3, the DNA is TGTGCCAGCAGCTTAGACGGGAGGCCCACAGATACGCAGTATTTT.

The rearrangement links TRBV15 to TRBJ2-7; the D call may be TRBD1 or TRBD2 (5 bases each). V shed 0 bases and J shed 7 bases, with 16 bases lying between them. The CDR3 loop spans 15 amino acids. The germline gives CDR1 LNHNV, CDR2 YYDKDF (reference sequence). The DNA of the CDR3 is TGTGCCACCAGCAGAGATTGGGACGGCGTACGTGAGCAGTACTTC. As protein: CATSRDWDGVREQYF. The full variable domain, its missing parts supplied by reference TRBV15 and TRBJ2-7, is DAMVIQNPRYQVTQFGKPVTLSCSQTLNHNVMYWYQQKSSQAPKLLFHYYDKDFNNEADTPDNFQSRRPNTSFCFLDIRSPGLGDTAMYLCATSRDWDGVREQYFGPGTRLTVT.

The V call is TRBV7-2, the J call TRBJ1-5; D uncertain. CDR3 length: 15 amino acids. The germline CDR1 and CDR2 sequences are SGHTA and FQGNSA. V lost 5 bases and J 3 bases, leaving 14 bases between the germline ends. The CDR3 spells CASSPVGGNNQPQHF. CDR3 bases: TGTGCCAGCAGCCCAGTAGGAGGGAACAATCAGCCCCAGCATTTT.

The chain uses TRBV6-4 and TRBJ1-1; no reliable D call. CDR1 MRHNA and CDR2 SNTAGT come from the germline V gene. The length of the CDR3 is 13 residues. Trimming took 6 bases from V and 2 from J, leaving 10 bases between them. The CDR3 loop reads CASREEGNTEAFF. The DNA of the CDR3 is TGTGCCAGCAGGGAGGAAGGAAACACTGAAGCTTTCTTT.

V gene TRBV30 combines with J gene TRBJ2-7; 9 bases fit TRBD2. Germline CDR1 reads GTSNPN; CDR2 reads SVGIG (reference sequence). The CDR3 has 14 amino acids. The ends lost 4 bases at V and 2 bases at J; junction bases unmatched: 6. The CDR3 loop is CAWTQGLAAYEQYF. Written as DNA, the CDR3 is TGTGCCTGGACCCAGGGACTAGCTGCCTACGAGCAGTACTTC.

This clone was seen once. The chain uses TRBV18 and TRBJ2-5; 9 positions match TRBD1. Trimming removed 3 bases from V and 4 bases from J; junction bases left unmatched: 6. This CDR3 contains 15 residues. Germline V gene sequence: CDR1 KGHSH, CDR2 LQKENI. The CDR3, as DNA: TGTGCCAGCTCACCGGGGGACAGGGCTGGAGAGACCCAGTACTTC. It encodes CASSPGDRAGETQYF.

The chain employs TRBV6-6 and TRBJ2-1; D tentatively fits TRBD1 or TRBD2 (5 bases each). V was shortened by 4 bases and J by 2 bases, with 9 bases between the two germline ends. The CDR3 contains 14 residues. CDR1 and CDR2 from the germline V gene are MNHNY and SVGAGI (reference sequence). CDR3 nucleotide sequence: TGTGCCAGCAGTTCGTGGGACCCCTACAATGAGCAGTTCTTC. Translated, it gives CASSSWDPYNEQFF.

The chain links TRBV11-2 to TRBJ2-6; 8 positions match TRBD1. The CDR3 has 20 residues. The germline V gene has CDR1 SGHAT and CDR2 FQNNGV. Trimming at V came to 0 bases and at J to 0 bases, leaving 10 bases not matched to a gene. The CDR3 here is CASSLEFRQGAHSGANVLTF. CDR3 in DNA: TGTGCCAGCAGCTTAGAGTTTCGGCAGGGGGCGCACTCTGGGGCCAACGTCCTGACTTTC.

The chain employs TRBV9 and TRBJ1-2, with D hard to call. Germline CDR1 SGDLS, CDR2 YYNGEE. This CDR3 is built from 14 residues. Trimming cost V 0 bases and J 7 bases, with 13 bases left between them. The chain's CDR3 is CASSVDGLDGGYTF. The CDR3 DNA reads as TGTGCCAGCAGCGTAGATGGCCTTGACGGTGGCTACACCTTC.

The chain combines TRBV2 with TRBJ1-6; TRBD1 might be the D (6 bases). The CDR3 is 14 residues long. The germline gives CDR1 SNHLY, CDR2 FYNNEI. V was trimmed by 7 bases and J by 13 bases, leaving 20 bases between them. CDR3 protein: CASTGRDTHLPLHF. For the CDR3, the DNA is TGTGCCAGCACCGGCCGGGACACCCATTTGCCCCTCCACTTT.

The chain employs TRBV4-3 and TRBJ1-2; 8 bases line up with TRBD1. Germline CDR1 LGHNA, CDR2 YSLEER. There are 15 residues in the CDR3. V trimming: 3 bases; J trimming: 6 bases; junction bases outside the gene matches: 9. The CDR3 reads CASSQNRGFFDGYTF. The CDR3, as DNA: TGCGCCAGCAGCCAGAACAGGGGGTTTTTTGATGGCTACACCTTC.

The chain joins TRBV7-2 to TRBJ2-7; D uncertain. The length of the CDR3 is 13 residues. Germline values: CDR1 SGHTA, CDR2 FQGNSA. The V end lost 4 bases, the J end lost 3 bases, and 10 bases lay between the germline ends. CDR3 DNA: TGTGCCAGCAGCTCACAATGGGGCTACGAGCAGTACTTC. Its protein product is CASSSQWGYEQYF.

For the CDR3, the DNA is TGTGCCAGCAGCTCCGACAGGGGCAGCAATCAGCCCCAGCATTTT. Translation gives CASSSDRGSNQPQHF. The genes are TRBV6-1 and TRBJ1-5; 8 bases map to TRBD1. The CDR3 runs to 15 residues. Trimming took 6 bases from V and 1 from J; bases not matched to a gene: 5. Per the germline V gene, CDR1 is MNHNS and CDR2 is SASEGT.

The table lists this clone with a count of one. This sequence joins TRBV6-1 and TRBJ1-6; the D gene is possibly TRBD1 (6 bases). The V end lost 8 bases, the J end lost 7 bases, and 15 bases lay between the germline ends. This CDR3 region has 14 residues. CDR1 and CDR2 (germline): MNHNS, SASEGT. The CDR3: CASERGGTNSPLHF. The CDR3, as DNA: TGTGCCAGCGAGAGGGGTGGGACAAATTCACCCCTCCACTTT.

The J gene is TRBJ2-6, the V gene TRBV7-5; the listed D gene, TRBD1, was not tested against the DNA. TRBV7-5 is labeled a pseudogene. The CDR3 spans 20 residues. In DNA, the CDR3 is TGTGCCAGAAGCAAAGCCCATAGGCCAGGGTTTCCCTCTGGGGCCAACGTCCTGACTTTC. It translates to CARSKAHRPGFPSGANVLTF.

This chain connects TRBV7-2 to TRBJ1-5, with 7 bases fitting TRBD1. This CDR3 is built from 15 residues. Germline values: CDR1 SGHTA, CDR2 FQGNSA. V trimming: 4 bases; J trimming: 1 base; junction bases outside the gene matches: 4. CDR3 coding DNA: TGTGCCAGCAGCTCTACAGGGGTAAGCAATCAGCCCCAGCATTTT. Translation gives CASSSTGVSNQPQHF.

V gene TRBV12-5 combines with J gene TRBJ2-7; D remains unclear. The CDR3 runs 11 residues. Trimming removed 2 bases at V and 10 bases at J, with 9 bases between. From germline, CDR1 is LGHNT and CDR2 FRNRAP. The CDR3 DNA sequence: TGTGCTAGTGGTTTGAAGGGAAAACAGTACTTC. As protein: CASGLKGKQYF.

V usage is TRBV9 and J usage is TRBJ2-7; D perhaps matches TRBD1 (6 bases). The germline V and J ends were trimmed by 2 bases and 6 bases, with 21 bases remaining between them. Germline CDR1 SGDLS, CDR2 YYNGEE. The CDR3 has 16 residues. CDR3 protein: CASSVGFGTSAAEQYF. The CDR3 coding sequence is TGTGCCAGCAGCGTCGGTTTTGGGACATCCGCCGCCGAGCAGTACTTC.

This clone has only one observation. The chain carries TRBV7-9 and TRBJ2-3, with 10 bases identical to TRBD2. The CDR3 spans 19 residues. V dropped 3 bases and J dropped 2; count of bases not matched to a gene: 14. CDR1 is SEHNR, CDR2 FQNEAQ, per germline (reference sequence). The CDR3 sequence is CASSFRLAGKAAHTDTQYF. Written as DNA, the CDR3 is TGTGCCAGCAGCTTTCGACTAGCGGGCAAGGCGGCACACACAGATACGCAGTATTTT. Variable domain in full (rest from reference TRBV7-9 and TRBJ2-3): DTGVSQNPRHKITKRGQNVTFRCDPISEHNRLYWYRQTLGQGPEFLTYFQNEAQLEKSRLLSDRFSAERPKGSFSTLEIQRTEQGDSAMYLCASSFRLAGKAAHTDTQYFGPGTRLTVL.

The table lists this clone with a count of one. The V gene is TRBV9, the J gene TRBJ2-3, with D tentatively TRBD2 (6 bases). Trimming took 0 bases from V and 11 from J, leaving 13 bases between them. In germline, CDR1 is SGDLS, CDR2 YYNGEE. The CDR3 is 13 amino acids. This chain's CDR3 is CASSVGGLAMQYF. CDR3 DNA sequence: TGTGCCAGCAGCGTAGGGGGTCTAGCGATGCAGTATTTT.

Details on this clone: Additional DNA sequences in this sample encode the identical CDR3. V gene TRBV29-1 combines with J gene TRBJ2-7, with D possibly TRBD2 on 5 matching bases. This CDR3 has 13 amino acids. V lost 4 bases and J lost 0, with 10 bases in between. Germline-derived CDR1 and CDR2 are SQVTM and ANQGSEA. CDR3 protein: CSVGGPSSYEQYF. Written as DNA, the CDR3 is TGCAGCGTTGGAGGGCCGAGCTCCTACGAGCAGTACTTC.

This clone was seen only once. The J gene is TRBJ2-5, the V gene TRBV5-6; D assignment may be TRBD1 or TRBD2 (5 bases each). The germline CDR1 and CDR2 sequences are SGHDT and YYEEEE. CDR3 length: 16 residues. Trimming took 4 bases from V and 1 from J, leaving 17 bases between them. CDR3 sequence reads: CASSPGASHLQETQYF. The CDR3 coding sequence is TGTGCCAGCAGCCCCGGGGCCAGCCACCTCCAAGAGACCCAGTACTTC. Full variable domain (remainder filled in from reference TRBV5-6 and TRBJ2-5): DAGVTQSPTHLIKTRGQQVTLRCSPKSGHDTVSWYQQALGQGPQFIFQYYEEEERQRGNFPDRFSGHQFPNYSSELNVNALLLGDSALYLCASSPGASHLQETQYFGPGTRLLVL.

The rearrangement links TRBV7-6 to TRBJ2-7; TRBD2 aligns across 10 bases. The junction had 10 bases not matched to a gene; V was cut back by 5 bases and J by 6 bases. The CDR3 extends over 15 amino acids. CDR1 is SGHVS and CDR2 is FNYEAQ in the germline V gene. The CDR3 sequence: CASSRGLAGDSEQYF. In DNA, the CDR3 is TGTGCCAGCAGCCGTGGGCTAGCGGGAGACAGCGAGCAGTACTTC.

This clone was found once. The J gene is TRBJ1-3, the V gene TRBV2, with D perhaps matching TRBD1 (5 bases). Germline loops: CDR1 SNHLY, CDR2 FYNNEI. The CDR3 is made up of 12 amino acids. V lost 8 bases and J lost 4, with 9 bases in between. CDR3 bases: TGTGCCAGCGGGGGTTCCGGAAACACCATATATTTT. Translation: CASGGSGNTIYF. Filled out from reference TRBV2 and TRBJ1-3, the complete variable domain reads EPEVTQTPSHQVTQMGQEVILRCVPISNHLYFYWYRQILGQKVEFLVSFYNNEISEKSEIFDDQFSVERPDGSNFTLKIRSTKLEDSAMYFCASGGSGNTIYFGEGSWLTVV.

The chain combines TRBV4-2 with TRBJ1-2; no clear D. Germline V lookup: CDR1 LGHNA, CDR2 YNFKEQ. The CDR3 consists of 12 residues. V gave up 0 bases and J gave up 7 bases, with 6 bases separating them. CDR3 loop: CASSQDTVGYTF. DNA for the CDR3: TGTGCCAGCAGCCAAGATACAGTTGGCTACACCTTC.

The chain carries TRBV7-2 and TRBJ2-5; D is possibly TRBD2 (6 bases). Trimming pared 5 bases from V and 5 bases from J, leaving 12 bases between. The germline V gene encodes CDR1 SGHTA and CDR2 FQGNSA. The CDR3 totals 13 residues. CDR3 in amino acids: CASSAGSGETQYF. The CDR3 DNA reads TGTGCCAGCAGCGCGGGAAGCGGGGAGACCCAGTACTTC. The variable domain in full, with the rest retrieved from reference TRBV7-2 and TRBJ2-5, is GAGVSQSPSNKVTEKGKDVELRCDPISGHTALYWYRQSLGQGLEFLIYFQGNSAPDKSGLPSDRFSAERTGGSVSTLTIQRTQQEDSAVYLCASSAGSGETQYFGPGTRLLVL.

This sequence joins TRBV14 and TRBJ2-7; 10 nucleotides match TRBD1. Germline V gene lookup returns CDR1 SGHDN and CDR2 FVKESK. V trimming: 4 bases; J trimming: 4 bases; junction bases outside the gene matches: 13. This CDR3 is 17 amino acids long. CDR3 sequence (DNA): TGTGCCAGCAGCCCCTTCTTCCGGGACAGGGGCGGGTACGAGCAGTACTTC. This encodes CASSPFFRDRGGYEQYF.

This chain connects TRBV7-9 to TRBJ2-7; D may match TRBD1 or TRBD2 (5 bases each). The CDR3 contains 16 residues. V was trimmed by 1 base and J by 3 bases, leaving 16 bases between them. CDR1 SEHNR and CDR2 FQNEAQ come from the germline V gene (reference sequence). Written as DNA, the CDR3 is TGTGCCAGCAGCTTAGGGCGTGGGGGTCGACTCTACGAGCAGTACTTC. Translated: CASSLGRGGRLYEQYF.

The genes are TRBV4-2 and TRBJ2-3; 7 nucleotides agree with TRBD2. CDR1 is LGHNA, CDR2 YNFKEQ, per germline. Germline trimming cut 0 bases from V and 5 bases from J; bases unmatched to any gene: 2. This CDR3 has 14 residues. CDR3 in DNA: TGTGCCAGCAGCCAAGAGTGGGGGGGAGATACGCAGTATTTT. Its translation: CASSQEWGGDTQYF.

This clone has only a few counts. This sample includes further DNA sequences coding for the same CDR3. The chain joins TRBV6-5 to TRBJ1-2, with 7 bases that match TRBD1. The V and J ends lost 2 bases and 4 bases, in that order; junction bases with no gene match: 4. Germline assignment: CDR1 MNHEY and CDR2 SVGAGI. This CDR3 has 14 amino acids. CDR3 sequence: CASSYRQGGYGYTF. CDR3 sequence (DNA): TGTGCCAGCAGTTACAGACAGGGAGGCTATGGCTACACCTTC.